In its sample, the clone carrying this TCR beta chain was seen many times. What it binds is unknown. The CDR3 is 11 residues long. CDR1 is SQVTM, CDR2 ANQGSEA, per germline. This sample was taken from a study of spatial heterogeneity in lung cancer. As for time point: blood at routine non-recurrence follow-up after resection. Whole RNA was taken from tumor, nontumor lung or frozen PBMC; it was then sequenced unsorted. Single TCR cDNA molecules each had their own unique molecular identifier. Each CDR3 protein is one row after TCRdb ran MiXCR on the 5' RACE reads. The table records around 120,000 distinct CDR3 sequences, over 9% of them present only once. Study results and caveats: The study found ubiquitous expanded tumor TCRs in blood more at resection than follow-up.

Specimen: PBMCs, collected at follow-up. The V gene is TRBV29-1, the J gene TRBJ1-2, with TRBD1 matching 8 bases. This clonotype was sampled from a male donor with early-stage non-small cell lung cancer. This CDR3 reads CMTGDSYGYTF. The DNA of the CDR3 is TGCATGACAGGGGACAGCTATGGCTACACCTTC. Filled out from reference TRBV29-1 and TRBJ1-2, the complete variable domain reads SAVISQKPSRDICQRGTSLTIQCQVDSQVTMMFWYRQQPGQSLTLIATANQGSEATYESGFVIDKFPISRPNLTFSTLTVSNMSPEDSSIYLCMTGDSYGYTFGSGTRLTVV.